This T cell receptor (beta chain) was observed in a study of tumor-infiltrating lymphocytes in primary liver carcinoma. Starting from around 500 ng of total RNA, TCR beta cDNA was produced with a primer in the constant region. Libraries for TCR beta were built through three nested multiplex PCR rounds, which together made up a slightly modified ARM-PCR procedure. Researchers ran the first two PCR rounds for 10 cycles each with TRBV1-TRBV30 forward primers and a C-beta reverse primer. A single record per CDR3 protein comes from TCRdb applying MiXCR to the multiplex PCR reads. The table has 310,000 or so distinct CDR3 sequences, about 50% seen once. For this clonotype: At one end, the junction sequence differs from germline, possibly due to a read error.

In germline, CDR1 is MNHEY, CDR2 SVGAGI. The CDR3 consists of 13 residues. Germline DNA was also extracted, and blood RNA derived from unsorted whole blood. This sequence originates from a woman between 25 and 40 years old with primary liver carcinoma and hepatitis B virus infection. The genes are TRBV6-5 and TRBJ1-2; D unresolved. Sequencing used peripheral blood. This chain's CDR3 is CASSHRENYGYTF. CDR3 coding DNA: TGCGCCAGCAGTCATAGGGAGAACTATGGCTACACCTTC.